The T cell receptor (beta chain) under discussion was sequenced for a study of beta chain features in type 1 diabetes. Study outcomes and limitations: Moderate yet significant TCRB CDR3 shortening was seen in Type 1 diabetes patients in all four CD4+ subsets.

One heparinised draw, averaging around 120 mL, was taken per donor. Sorting with CD45RO/CCR7/CD25/CD127/CD95/CD27 yielded naive, central memory, regulatory and stem-like memory CD4+ cells. V dropped 0 bases and J dropped 11 bases, with 11 bases sitting between them. The CDR3 totals 12 residues. CDR1 and CDR2 from the germline V gene are SGHNT and YYREEE (reference sequence). A note on this clone: Its antigen is not identified.

The investigators reverse transcribed all of the isolated RNA, so they sequenced expressed TCRB transcripts. Generated by immunoSEQ multiplex PCR, the TCRdb table keeps only in-frame clones and is missing some. This table holds around 430,000 clones, 30% found once. The chain employs TRBV5-4 and TRBJ1-1; the D is unclear. This TCR was sampled from a man between 18 and 35 years old in good health. The sequenced sample was naive CD4+ T cells from blood. Here the CDR3 reads CASSLEGLGAFF. In DNA form, the CDR3 reads TGTGCCAGCAGCTTGGAGGGTTTAGGTGCTTTCTTT.